Each of the 17 T cell receptor beta chains below was sequenced from the same sample in a study of T cells in Graves' hyperthyroidism and ophthalmopathy. RNA transcripts were the template for amplifying TCR beta CDR3 regions. TCR CDR3 regions were first amplified by RT-PCR with HTBI primers. TCRdb used MiXCR to reprocess the multiplex PCR reads, holding one entry per CDR3 protein. The sample holds some 600,000 distinct CDR3 sequences, 11% to 15% seen once. What was sequenced was blood. The source is a woman in her 30s with Graves' hyperthyroidism that later progressed to Graves' ophthalmopathy.

The sample holds many counts of this clonotype. This rearrangement joins TRBV27 to TRBJ1-2, with D possibly being TRBD1 (5 bases). CDR3 length: 15 residues. Per germline, CDR1 MNHEY and CDR2 SMNVEV (reference sequence). The germline V and J ends were trimmed by 5 bases and 0 bases, with 13 bases remaining between them. For the CDR3, the DNA is TGTGCCAGCAGTCCCCGGGGGACTTCTAACTATGGCTACACCTTC. As protein: CASSPRGTSNYGYTF.

At least ten counts were recorded for this clonotype. The chain carries TRBV24-1 and TRBJ2-2, with TRBD1 identical over 7 bases. There are 16 residues in the CDR3. V was clipped by 4 bases and J by 5 bases; unmatched bases: 9. Germline lookup yields CDR1 KGHDR and CDR2 SFDVKD. CDR3 nucleotides: TGTGCCACCAGTGACTCCGGGACAGCTAGGACCGGGGAGCTGTTTTTT. The encoded protein is CATSDSGTARTGELFF.

V usage is TRBV25-1 and J usage is TRBJ1-5; D might be TRBD1 (5 bases). The V and J ends lost 2 bases and 4 bases respectively, with 9 bases between them. Germline-derived CDR1 and CDR2 are MGHDK and SYGVNS. This CDR3 comprises 14 residues. CDR3 bases: TGTGCCAGCAGTGAAGACGGGGGTAATCAGCCCCAGCATTTT. It yields the protein CASSEDGGNQPQHF.

In the case of this clonotype: A read error may explain this, as a much larger clone is one base away. The missing conserved phenylalanine or tryptophan at the end of this CDR3 makes a read error likely. The chain carries TRBV6-1 and TRBJ2-1; possible D gene TRBD2, 5 bases. V lost 6 bases and J 0 bases, leaving 21 bases between the germline ends. Germline values: CDR1 MNHNS, CDR2 SASEGT. There are 18 residues in the CDR3. CDR3 residues: CASSPGSLQGHSYNEQFS. CDR3 DNA: TGTGCCAGCAGCCCGGGATCCCTCCAAGGCCACTCCTACAATGAGCAGTTCTCC.

Many counts were recorded for this clonotype. The rearrangement joins TRBV30 to TRBJ2-1; D is ambiguous. V lost 0 bases and J lost 0, with 18 bases in between. CDR3 length: 18 amino acids. Germline lookup yields CDR1 GTSNPN and CDR2 SVGIG (reference sequence). The CDR3 spells CAWSVSGWRRSSYNEQFF. CDR3 in DNA: TGTGCCTGGAGTGTATCTGGCTGGCGACGCAGCTCCTACAATGAGCAGTTCTTC. The full variable domain, completed using reference TRBV30 and TRBJ2-1, is SQTIHQWPATLVQPVGSPLSLECTVEGTSNPNLYWYRQAAGRGLQLLFYSVGIGQISSEVPQNLSASRPQDRQFILSSKKLLLSDSGFYLCAWSVSGWRRSSYNEQFFGPGTRLTVL.

This clonotype was counted ten times or more. The V and J genes are TRBV12-3 or TRBV12-4 and TRBJ2-1, with D possibly being TRBD1 (5 bases). The CDR3 extends over 15 amino acids. Trimming pared 3 bases from V and 1 base from J, leaving 10 bases between. CDR3 residues: CASSFRQGSYNEQFF. CDR3 DNA sequence: TGTGCCAGCAGTTTCAGGCAGGGTTCCTACAATGAGCAGTTCTTC.

In its sample, this clonotype was seen a few times. This chain joins TRBV20-1 and TRBJ2-1; no definite D call. CDR3 length: 14 residues. The germline V gene has CDR1 DFQATT and CDR2 SNEGSKA (reference sequence). Between the trimmed V and J ends, which lost 0 bases and 3 bases, there was a span of 9 bases. The CDR3, as DNA: TGCAGTGCTAGAGAATCGCGAGGCTACAATGAGCAGTTCTTC. As protein: CSARESRGYNEQFF.

This clonotype has ten or more counts. V gene TRBV6-1 combines with J gene TRBJ1-6, with TRBD1 identical over 7 bases. V was clipped by 6 bases and J by 5 bases; unmatched bases: 10. The CDR3 contains 16 residues. The germline V gene has CDR1 MNHNS and CDR2 SASEGT. The CDR3 spells CASRFIRQGNNSPLHF. Written as DNA, the CDR3 is TGTGCCAGCAGATTCATTCGACAGGGCAATAATTCACCCCTCCACTTT.

This clonotype was recorded many times. V gene TRBV20-1 combines with J gene TRBJ2-7; 8 nucleotides align to TRBD1. V dropped 7 bases and J dropped 7; count of bases not matched to a gene: 15. Per germline, CDR1 DFQATT and CDR2 SNEGSKA (reference sequence). The CDR3 runs to 14 residues. CDR3 in DNA: TGCAGTGTCCCTGGACAGGGCCCTTTTTATGAGCAGTACTTC. Its protein is CSVPGQGPFYEQYF.

In its sample, this clonotype was seen many times. This chain uses TRBV28 with TRBJ1-4, with a tentative D call TRBD1 (5 bases). CDR1 is MDHEN, CDR2 SYDVKM, per germline. V was trimmed by 5 bases and J by 7 bases, leaving 17 bases between them. This CDR3 is 15 amino acids long. The CDR3 spells CASSTLGGLGEKLFF. The CDR3 nucleotides are TGTGCCAGCAGTACGCTCGGGGGTTTGGGTGAAAAACTGTTTTTT.

The V gene is TRBV30, the J gene TRBJ1-5; D is possibly TRBD1 (6 bases). Germline loops: CDR1 GTSNPN, CDR2 SVGIG (reference sequence). There are 13 residues in the CDR3. V was clipped by 4 bases and J by 2 bases, with 9 bases between them. CDR3 DNA sequence: TGTGCCTGGACTAGGACAGGCAATCAGCCCCAGCATTTT. It encodes CAWTRTGNQPQHF.

V is TRBV4-2 and J is TRBJ2-7; the D gene is possibly TRBD2 (8 bases). Germline CDR1 reads LGHNA; CDR2 reads YNFKEQ. The CDR3 runs 15 residues. Trimming took off 8 bases at V and 1 base at J, with 18 bases between the two ends. The CDR3 bases are TGTGCCAGCTCGGGGGGGGGACAGTCATCCTACGAGCAGTACTTC. Amino acid sequence: CASSGGGQSSYEQYF.

The V call is TRBV30, the J call TRBJ2-7, with unresolved D. The V end lost 2 bases, the J end lost 4 bases, and 9 bases lay between the germline ends. The CDR3 runs to 12 residues. Looked up from germline, CDR1 is GTSNPN and CDR2 is SVGIG (reference sequence). The DNA for the CDR3 is TGTGCCTGGAGTTTGACTGCATACGAGCAGTACTTC. It codes for CAWSLTAYEQYF.

This clonotype was seen repeatedly, ten times or more. The chain combines TRBV7-3 with TRBJ2-2; no clear D. This CDR3 contains 16 residues. Germline V gene lookup returns CDR1 SGHTA and CDR2 FQGTGA. Trimming pared 0 bases from V and 3 bases from J, leaving 11 bases between. Written as DNA, the CDR3 is TGTGCCAGCAGCTTAACTTTACAGCGCGACACCGGGGAGCTGTTTTTT. Its translation: CASSLTLQRDTGELFF.

This clonotype was observed a few times. The genes are TRBV27 and TRBJ2-3, with 9 bases fitting TRBD2. The length of the CDR3 is 15 residues. J lost 5 bases, V lost 5 bases, and 8 bases had no gene match. The germline V gene encodes CDR1 MNHEY and CDR2 SMNVEV (reference sequence). In DNA form, the CDR3 reads TGTGCCAGCAGTCCCTTAGCGGGAGAGGAAGATACGCAGTATTTT. Amino acids: CASSPLAGEEDTQYF.

In this sample, this clonotype turned up many times. This sequence joins TRBV28 and TRBJ2-1; 7 bases align to TRBD1. The CDR3 extends over 16 amino acids. Germline-derived CDR1 and CDR2 are MDHEN and SYDVKM. With V trimmed by 5 bases and J by 3 bases, 10 bases remained unmatched. In nucleotides, the CDR3 is TGTGCCAGCAGTATGCAAAGGGGGCTACTCTACAATGAGCAGTTCTTC. Translated, it gives CASSMQRGLLYNEQFF.

The table lists this clonotype with many counts. This chain uses TRBV6-1 with TRBJ1-1; D call uncertain. Germline loops: CDR1 MNHNS, CDR2 SASEGT. This CDR3 has 15 residues. The V end was cut by 3 bases, the J end by 0 bases, with 11 bases between. The CDR3 reads CASSDFGSLNTEAFF. DNA for the CDR3: TGTGCCAGCAGTGACTTCGGGTCGTTGAACACTGAAGCTTTCTTT.